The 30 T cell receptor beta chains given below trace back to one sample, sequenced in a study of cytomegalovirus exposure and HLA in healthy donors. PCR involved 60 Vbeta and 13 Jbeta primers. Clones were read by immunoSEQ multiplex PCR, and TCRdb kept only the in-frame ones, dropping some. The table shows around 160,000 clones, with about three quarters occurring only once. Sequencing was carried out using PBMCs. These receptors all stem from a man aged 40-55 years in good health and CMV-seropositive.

The CDR3 DNA reads as TGTGCCATCAGCCGGGACAGGGGAGTTAGAGAGCAGTACTTC. Protein product: CAISRDRGVREQYF. The chain joins TRBV10-3 to TRBJ2-5, with 10 bases fitting TRBD1. The germline CDR1 and CDR2 sequences are ENHRY and SYGVKD. After removal of 6 bases from V and 11 bases from J, the junction contained 12 bases not matched to a gene. This CDR3 region has 14 residues.

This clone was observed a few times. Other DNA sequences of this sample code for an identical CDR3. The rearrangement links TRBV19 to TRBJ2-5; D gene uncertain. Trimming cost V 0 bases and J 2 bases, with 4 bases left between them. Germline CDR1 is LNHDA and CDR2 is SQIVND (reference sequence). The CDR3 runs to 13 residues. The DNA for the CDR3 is TGTGCCAGTAGTATAGACAGTCAAGAGACCCAGTACTTC. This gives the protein CASSIDSQETQYF.

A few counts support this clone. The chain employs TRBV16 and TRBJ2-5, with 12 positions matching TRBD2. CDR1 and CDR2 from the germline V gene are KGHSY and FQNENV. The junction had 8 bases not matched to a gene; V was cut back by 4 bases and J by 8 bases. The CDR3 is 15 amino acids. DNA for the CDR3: TGTGCCAGCAGCCCTAGCGGGAGGGCCTATAGTACCCAGTACTTC. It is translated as CASSPSGRAYSTQYF.

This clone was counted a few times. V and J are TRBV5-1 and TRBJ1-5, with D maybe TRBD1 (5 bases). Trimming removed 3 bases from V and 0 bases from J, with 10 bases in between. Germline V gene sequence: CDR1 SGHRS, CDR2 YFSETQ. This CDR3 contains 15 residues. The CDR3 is CASSSQGGSNQPQHF. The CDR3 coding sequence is TGCGCCAGCAGCTCTCAGGGTGGTAGCAATCAGCCCCAGCATTTT.

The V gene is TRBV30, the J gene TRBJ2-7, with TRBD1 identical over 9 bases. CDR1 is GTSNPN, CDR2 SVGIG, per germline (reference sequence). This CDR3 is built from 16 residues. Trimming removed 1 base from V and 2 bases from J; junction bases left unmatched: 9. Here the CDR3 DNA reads TGTGCCTGGAGTGACTCCCTTAGGACAGGGGCCTACGAGCAGTACTTC. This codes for CAWSDSLRTGAYEQYF. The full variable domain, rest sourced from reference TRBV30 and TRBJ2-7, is SQTIHQWPATLVQPVGSPLSLECTVEGTSNPNLYWYRQAAGRGLQLLFYSVGIGQISSEVPQNLSASRPQDRQFILSSKKLLLSDSGFYLCAWSDSLRTGAYEQYFGPGTRLTVT.

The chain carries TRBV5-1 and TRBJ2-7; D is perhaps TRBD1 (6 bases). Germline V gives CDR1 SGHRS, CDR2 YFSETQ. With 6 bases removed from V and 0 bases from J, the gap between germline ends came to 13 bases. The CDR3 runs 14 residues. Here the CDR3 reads CASKLGASSYEQYF. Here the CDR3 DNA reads TGCGCCAGCAAGTTGGGGGCTTCCTCCTACGAGCAGTACTTC.

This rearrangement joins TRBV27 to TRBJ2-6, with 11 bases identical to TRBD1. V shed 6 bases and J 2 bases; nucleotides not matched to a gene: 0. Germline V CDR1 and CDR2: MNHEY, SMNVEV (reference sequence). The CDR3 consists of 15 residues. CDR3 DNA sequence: TGTGCCAGCAGGGGACAGGGGGCTGGGGCCAACGTCCTGACTTTC. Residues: CASRGQGAGANVLTF.

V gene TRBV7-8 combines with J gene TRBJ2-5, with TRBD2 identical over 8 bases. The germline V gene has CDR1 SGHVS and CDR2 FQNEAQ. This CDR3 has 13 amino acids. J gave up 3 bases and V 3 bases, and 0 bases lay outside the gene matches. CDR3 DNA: TGTGCCAGCAGCTTCGGGGGGGAAGAGACCCAGTACTTC. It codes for CASSFGGEETQYF.

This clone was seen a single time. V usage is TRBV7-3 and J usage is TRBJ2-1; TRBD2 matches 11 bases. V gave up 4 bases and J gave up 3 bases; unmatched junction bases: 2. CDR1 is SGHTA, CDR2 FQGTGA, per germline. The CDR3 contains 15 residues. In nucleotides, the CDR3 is TGTGCCAGCAGCTCTACTAGCGGGGGCTACAATGAGCAGTTCTTC. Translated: CASSSTSGGYNEQFF.

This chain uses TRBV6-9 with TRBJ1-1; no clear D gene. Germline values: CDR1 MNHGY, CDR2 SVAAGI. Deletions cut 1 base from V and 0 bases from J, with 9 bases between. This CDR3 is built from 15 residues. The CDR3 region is CASSYCVSMNTEAFF. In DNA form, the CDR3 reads TGTGCCAGCAGTTATTGTGTTTCCATGAACACTGAAGCTTTCTTT.

The CDR3 DNA follows: TGTGCCAGCAGCCAAGCCGGGACAAGCACTGAAGCTTTCTTT. Translated: CASSQAGTSTEAFF. J is TRBJ1-1 and V is TRBV4-2; D is possibly TRBD1 (6 bases). Trimming shortened V by 1 base and J by 4 bases, and 10 bases separated the two germline ends. The CDR3 has 14 residues. Germline V gene data show CDR1 as LGHNA and CDR2 as YNFKEQ.

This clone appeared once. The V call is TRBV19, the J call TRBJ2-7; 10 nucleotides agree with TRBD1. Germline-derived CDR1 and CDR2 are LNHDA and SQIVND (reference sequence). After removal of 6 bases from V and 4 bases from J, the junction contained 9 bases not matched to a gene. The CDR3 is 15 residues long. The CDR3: CASSRIGTGDYEQYF. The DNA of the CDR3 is TGTGCCAGTAGCCGGATCGGGACAGGGGATTACGAGCAGTACTTC.

CDR3 nucleotide sequence: TGTGCCAGCAGCTTAAGACCCCACGACAGGGCATATCGACACACTGCCACAGATACGCAGTATTTT. It codes for CASSLRPHDRAYRHTATDTQYF. The chain combines TRBV7-3 with TRBJ2-3; 7 nucleotides align to TRBD1. Germline V gene data show CDR1 as SGHTA and CDR2 as FQGTGA. This CDR3 is 22 amino acids long. The V gene end was trimmed by 1 base and the J gene end by 2 bases; junction bases not matched to a gene: 24.

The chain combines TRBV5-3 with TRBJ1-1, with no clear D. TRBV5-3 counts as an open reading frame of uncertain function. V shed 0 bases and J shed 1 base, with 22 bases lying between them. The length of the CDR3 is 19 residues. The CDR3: CARSLEGYRHTQKNTEAFF. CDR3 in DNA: TGTGCCAGAAGCTTGGAAGGATACCGACACACCCAAAAGAACACTGAAGCTTTCTTT.

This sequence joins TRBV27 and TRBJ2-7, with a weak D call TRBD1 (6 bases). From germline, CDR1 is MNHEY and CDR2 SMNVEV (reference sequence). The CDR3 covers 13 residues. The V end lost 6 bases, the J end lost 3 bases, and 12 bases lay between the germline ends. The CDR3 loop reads CASSSGTHYEQYF. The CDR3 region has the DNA TGTGCCAGCAGCTCCGGGACACACTACGAGCAGTACTTC.

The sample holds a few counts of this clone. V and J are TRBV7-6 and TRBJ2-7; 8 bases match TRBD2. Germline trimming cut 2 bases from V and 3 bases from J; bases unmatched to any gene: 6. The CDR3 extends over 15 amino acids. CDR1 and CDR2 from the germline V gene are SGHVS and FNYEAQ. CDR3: CASSLMGAGDYEQYF. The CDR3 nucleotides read TGTGCCAGCAGCTTAATGGGAGCGGGAGACTACGAGCAGTACTTC.

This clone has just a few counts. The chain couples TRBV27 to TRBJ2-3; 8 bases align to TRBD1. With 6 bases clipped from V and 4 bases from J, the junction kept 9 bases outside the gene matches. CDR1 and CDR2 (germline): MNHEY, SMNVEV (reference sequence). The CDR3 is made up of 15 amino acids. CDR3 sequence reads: CASRSQGAGADTQYF. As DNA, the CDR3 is TGTGCCAGCAGGTCTCAGGGGGCCGGCGCAGATACGCAGTATTTT.

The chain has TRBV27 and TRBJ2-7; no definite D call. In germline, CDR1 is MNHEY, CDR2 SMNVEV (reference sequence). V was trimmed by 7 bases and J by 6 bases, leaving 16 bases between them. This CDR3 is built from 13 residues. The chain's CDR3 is CASMSWRTGEQYF. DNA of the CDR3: TGTGCCAGCATGAGCTGGAGAACTGGCGAGCAGTACTTC.

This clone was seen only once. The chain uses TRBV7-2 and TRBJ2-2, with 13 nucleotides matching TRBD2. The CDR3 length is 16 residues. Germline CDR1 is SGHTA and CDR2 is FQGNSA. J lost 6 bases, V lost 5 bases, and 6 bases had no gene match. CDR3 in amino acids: CASSILAGGPPGELFF. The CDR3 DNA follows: TGTGCCAGCAGCATACTAGCGGGAGGGCCCCCCGGGGAGCTGTTTTTT.

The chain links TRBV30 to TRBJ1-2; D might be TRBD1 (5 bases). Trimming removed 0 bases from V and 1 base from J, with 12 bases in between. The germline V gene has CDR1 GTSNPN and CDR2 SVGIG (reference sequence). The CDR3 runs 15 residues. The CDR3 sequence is CAWSVRQGRNYGYTF. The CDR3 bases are TGTGCCTGGAGTGTGCGTCAGGGCCGTAACTATGGCTACACCTTC.

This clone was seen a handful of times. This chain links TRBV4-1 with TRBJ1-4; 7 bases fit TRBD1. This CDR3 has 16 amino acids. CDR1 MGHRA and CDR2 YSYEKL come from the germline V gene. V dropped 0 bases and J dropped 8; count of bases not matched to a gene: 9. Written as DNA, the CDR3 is TGCGCCAGCAGCCAAGATGGAGGGGGCCCGGAAGAAAAACTGTTTTTT. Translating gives CASSQDGGGPEEKLFF.

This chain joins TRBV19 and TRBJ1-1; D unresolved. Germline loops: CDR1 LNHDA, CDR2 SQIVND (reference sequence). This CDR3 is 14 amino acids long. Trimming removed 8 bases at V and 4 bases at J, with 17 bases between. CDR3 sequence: CASGPAAATTEAFF. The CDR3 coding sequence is TGTGCCAGTGGCCCGGCCGCGGCGACCACTGAAGCTTTCTTT.

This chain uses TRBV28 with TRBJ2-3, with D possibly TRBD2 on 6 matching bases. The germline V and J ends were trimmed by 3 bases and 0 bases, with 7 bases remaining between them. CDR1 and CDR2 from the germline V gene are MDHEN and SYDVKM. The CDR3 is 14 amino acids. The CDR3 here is CASSFSGSTDTQYF. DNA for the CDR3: TGTGCCAGCAGTTTCAGCGGGAGCACAGATACGCAGTATTTT.

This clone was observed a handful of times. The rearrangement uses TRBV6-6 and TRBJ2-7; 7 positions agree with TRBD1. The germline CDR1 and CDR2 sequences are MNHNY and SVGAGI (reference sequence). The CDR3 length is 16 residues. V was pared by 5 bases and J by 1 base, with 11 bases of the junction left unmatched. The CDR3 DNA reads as TGTGCCAGCAGTAACCCTCTTGGGACAGTATCCTACGAGCAGTACTTC. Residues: CASSNPLGTVSYEQYF.

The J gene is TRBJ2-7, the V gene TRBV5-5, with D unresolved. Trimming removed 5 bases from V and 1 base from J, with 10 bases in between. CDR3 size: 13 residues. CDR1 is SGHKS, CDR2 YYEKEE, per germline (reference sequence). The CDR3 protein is CASSYPGSYEQYF. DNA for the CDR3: TGTGCCAGCAGTTATCCGGGTTCCTACGAGCAGTACTTC.

The CDR3, as DNA: TGTGCCAGCAGCTTAGGGACAGGGAACCACGAGCAGTACTTC. Its translation: CASSLGTGNHEQYF. This chain uses TRBV7-8 with TRBJ2-7; the match to TRBD1 covers 8 bases. The CDR3 extends over 14 amino acids. Germline values: CDR1 SGHVS, CDR2 FQNEAQ. V shed 1 base, J shed 5 bases, and the junction held 4 bases outside the gene matches.

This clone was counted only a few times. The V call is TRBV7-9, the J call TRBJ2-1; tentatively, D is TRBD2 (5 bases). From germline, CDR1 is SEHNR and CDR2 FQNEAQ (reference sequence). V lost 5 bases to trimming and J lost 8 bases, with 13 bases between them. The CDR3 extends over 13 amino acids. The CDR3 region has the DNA TGTGCCAGCAGCCGTGGGAGTGGCGATGAGCAGTTCTTC. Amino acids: CASSRGSGDEQFF.

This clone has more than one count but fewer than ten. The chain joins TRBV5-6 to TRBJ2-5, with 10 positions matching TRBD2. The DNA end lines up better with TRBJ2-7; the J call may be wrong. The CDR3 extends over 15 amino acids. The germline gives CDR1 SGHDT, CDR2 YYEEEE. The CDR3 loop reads CASSPPSGSIHEQYF. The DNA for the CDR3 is TGTGCCAGCAGTCCTCCTAGCGGGAGTATCCACGAGCAGTACTTC.

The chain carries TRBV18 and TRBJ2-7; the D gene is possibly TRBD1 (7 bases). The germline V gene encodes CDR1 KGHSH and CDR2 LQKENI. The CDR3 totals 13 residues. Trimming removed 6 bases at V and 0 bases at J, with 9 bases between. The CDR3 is CASSRDSSYEQYF. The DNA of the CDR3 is TGTGCCAGCTCGCGGGACAGCTCCTACGAGCAGTACTTC.

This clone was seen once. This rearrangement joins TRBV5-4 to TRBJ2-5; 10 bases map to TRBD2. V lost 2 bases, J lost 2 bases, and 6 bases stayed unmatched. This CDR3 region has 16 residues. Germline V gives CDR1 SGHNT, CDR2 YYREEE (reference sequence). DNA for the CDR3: TGTGCCAGCAGCTTACGGACTAGCGGAAAGCAAGAGACCCAGTACTTC. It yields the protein CASSLRTSGKQETQYF.